Below are 30 T cell receptor beta chains sequenced from a single sample in a study of CD8 T cells in ankylosing spondylitis. TCRdb called the 5' RACE reads again in MiXCR, with one record for every CDR3 protein. The data contain some 130,000 distinct CDR3 sequences, 7.3% of them seen just once; the ten biggest clones take up approximately 13%. Sequencing was carried out using blood, either unsorted or a sorted T cell fraction (not recorded which). The receptors here all came from a female donor with ankylosing spondylitis or in good health (not recorded which).

At least ten counts were recorded for this clonotype. The chain is built from TRBV12-3 or TRBV12-4 and TRBJ1-4; D call uncertain. This CDR3 contains 13 residues. Deletions cut 7 bases from V and 8 bases from J, with 14 bases between. CDR3 sequence: CASTHTNGEKLFF. The CDR3 coding sequence is TGTGCCAGCACCCATACTAATGGCGAAAAACTGTTTTTT.

There are many counts of this clonotype. The V call is TRBV30, the J call TRBJ1-1, with 8 bases matching TRBD1. The length of the CDR3 is 13 residues. V shed 0 bases and J 4 bases; nucleotides not matched to a gene: 1. Germline lookup yields CDR1 GTSNPN and CDR2 SVGIG (reference sequence). In nucleotides, the CDR3 is TGTGCCTGGAGTGTCAGGGGGCCCACTGAAGCTTTCTTT. It yields the protein CAWSVRGPTEAFF.

This clonotype was recorded at least ten times. The V and J genes are TRBV6-2 or TRBV6-3 and TRBJ2-5; the D is unclear. The length of the CDR3 is 15 residues. Germline V CDR1 and CDR2: MNHEY, SVGEGT. V lost 0 bases and J 5 bases, leaving 13 bases between the germline ends. CDR3 protein: CASSYSIIAAETQYF. The CDR3 region has the DNA TGTGCCAGCAGTTACTCGATAATAGCCGCTGAGACCCAGTACTTC.

A remark on this clonotype: A junction end diverges from the germline sequence, so it may reflect a read error. V gene TRBV11-2 combines with J gene TRBJ2-2; TRBD2 is a possible D gene (7 bases). The V gene's germline CDR1 is SGHAT and CDR2 FQNNGV. The CDR3 spans 17 residues. CDR3 region: CASSLLGGAKNAGELFF. The CDR3 region has the DNA TGTGCCAGCAGCTTACTTGGGGGGGCAAAGAACGCCGGGGAGCTGTTTTTT.

Ten or more counts support this clonotype. The chain is built from TRBV5-1 and TRBJ2-5; 12 nucleotides agree with TRBD1. The germline V gene encodes CDR1 SGHRS and CDR2 YFSETQ. The CDR3 loop spans 15 amino acids. Trimming cost V 4 bases and J 4 bases; bases outside gene matches: 5. The CDR3 nucleotides read TGCGCCAGCAGCCCCGGGACAGGGGGCGGAGAGACCCAGTACTTC. Its protein is CASSPGTGGGETQYF.

This rearrangement joins TRBV5-1 to TRBJ2-6; no clear D gene. Germline loops: CDR1 SGHRS, CDR2 YFSETQ. Trimming left V 4 bases short and J 8 bases short, with 28 bases between. The CDR3 length is 19 residues. Here the CDR3 reads CASSTGLPGIRARSNVLTF. The CDR3 DNA follows: TGCGCCAGCAGCACGGGCCTCCCCGGTATTAGAGCGAGGTCCAACGTCCTGACTTTC.

This clonotype appeared many times. The chain uses TRBV9 and TRBJ1-1; TRBD1 is a possible D gene (5 bases). This CDR3 has 15 residues. The V end lost 0 bases, the J end lost 6 bases, and 15 bases lay between the germline ends. CDR1 SGDLS and CDR2 YYNGEE come from the germline V gene. The CDR3: CASSVGMGPGAEAFF. In DNA, the CDR3 is TGTGCCAGCAGCGTAGGGATGGGGCCCGGGGCTGAAGCTTTCTTT. Drawing the rest from reference TRBV9 and TRBJ1-1, the complete variable domain is DSGVTQTPKHLITATGQRVTLRCSPRSGDLSVYWYQQSLDQGLQFLIQYYNGEERAKGNILERFSAQQFPDLHSELNLSSLELGDSALYFCASSVGMGPGAEAFFGQGTRLTVV.

This clonotype occurred many times. V is TRBV5-1 and J is TRBJ2-7; D is possibly TRBD1 (6 bases). V was cut by 2 bases and J by 2 bases, with 14 bases left in between. There are 15 residues in the CDR3. Per germline, CDR1 SGHRS and CDR2 YFSETQ. This CDR3 reads CASSFGQLGPYEQYF. In DNA form, the CDR3 reads TGCGCCAGCAGCTTTGGACAGTTGGGGCCCTACGAGCAGTACTTC.

This clonotype has ten or more counts. J is TRBJ1-2 and V is TRBV3-1; TRBD1 matches at 8 bases. V shed 5 bases and J 5 bases; nucleotides not matched to a gene: 7. Germline V gene lookup returns CDR1 LGHDT and CDR2 YNNKEL (reference sequence). CDR3 length: 14 amino acids. The CDR3 here is CASSTDRAGYGYTF. CDR3 DNA sequence: TGTGCCAGCAGCACGGACAGGGCTGGGTATGGCTACACCTTC.

The chain employs TRBV20-1 and TRBJ1-4; D unclear. The CDR3 is 13 residues long. V was trimmed by 6 bases and J by 0 bases, leaving 8 bases between them. CDR1 and CDR2 (germline): DFQATT, SNEGSKA (reference sequence). In DNA form, the CDR3 reads TGCAGTGCCCAGGTCGCAACTAATGAAAAACTGTTTTTT. This gives the protein CSAQVATNEKLFF.

This rearrangement joins TRBV4-2 to TRBJ2-1, with 12 bases aligning to TRBD2. V trimming: 4 bases; J trimming: 8 bases; junction bases outside the gene matches: 15. CDR1 is LGHNA and CDR2 is YNFKEQ in the germline V gene. The CDR3 loop spans 18 amino acids. The CDR3 sequence is CASSPDSLELAGGDEQFF. CDR3 sequence (DNA): TGTGCCAGCAGCCCTGACAGCCTCGAACTAGCGGGGGGAGATGAGCAGTTCTTC.

This clonotype occurred once. At one boundary the junction diverges from the germline segment, which might be a read error. J is TRBJ2-1 and V is TRBV3-1; TRBD1 is a possible D gene (6 bases). CDR1 and CDR2 from the germline V gene are LGHDT and YNNKEL (reference sequence). There are 17 residues in the CDR3. For the CDR3, the DNA is TGTGCCAGCTGCCAGTGGGGCAGGGGAGAGGTCTACAATGAGCAGTTCTTC. As protein: CASCQWGRGEVYNEQFF.

This clonotype was seen a handful of times. CDR3 amino acids: CAISGTGVGREQYF. CDR3 coding DNA: TGTGCCATCAGTGGGACAGGGGTCGGAAGAGAGCAGTACTTC. The chain has TRBV10-3 and TRBJ2-7; TRBD1 aligns across 9 bases. V was pared by 4 bases and J by 7 bases, with 8 bases of the junction left unmatched. The CDR3 has 14 residues. Germline CDR1 ENHRY, CDR2 SYGVKD.

This clonotype was detected many times. The chain recombines TRBV14 with TRBJ2-6; no clear D. Trimming cost V 4 bases and J 0 bases, with 13 bases left between them. Germline loops: CDR1 SGHDN, CDR2 FVKESK. The CDR3 consists of 17 residues. The CDR3 sequence: CASSRFFRSSGANVLTF. Written as DNA, the CDR3 is TGTGCCAGCAGCCGGTTTTTTCGGAGCTCTGGGGCCAACGTCCTGACTTTC.

The chain uses TRBV29-1 and TRBJ1-2; no clear D gene. Germline CDR1 is SQVTM and CDR2 is ANQGSEA. The V and J ends lost 7 bases and 7 bases respectively, with 13 bases between them. This CDR3 region has 11 residues. This CDR3 is CSAPTGIGYTF. CDR3 DNA: TGCAGCGCCCCGACGGGGATTGGCTACACCTTC.

In this sample, this clonotype turned up many times. The chain uses TRBV12-3 or TRBV12-4 and TRBJ1-2; tentative D call: TRBD1 (6 bases). CDR3 length equals 12 residues. The V and J ends lost 5 bases and 8 bases respectively, with 12 bases between them. The CDR3 coding sequence is TGTGCCAGCAGTCCCCAGGGGTGGGGCTACACCTTC. Amino acid sequence: CASSPQGWGYTF.

In this sample, this clonotype turned up many times. The chain employs TRBV20-1 and TRBJ2-1, with 11 positions matching TRBD2. The CDR3 has 15 residues. V was pared by 3 bases and J by 5 bases, with 6 bases of the junction left unmatched. The germline V gene has CDR1 DFQATT and CDR2 SNEGSKA (reference sequence). DNA for the CDR3: TGCAGTGCTAGGTACGGGACTAGCGGAGACAATGAGCAGTTCTTC. Encoded protein: CSARYGTSGDNEQFF.

This clonotype was picked up many times. This sequence joins TRBV11-2 and TRBJ2-2, with 11 bases fitting TRBD2. CDR1 and CDR2 from the germline V gene are SGHAT and FQNNGV. The CDR3 covers 16 residues. J was trimmed by 3 bases and V by 5 bases; bases with no gene match: 5. CDR3 sequence: CASSKTSGTDTGELFF. CDR3 bases: TGTGCCAGCAGCAAGACTAGCGGGACAGACACCGGGGAGCTGTTTTTT.

In this sample, this clonotype turned up many times. The chain employs TRBV14 and TRBJ1-1; a possible D gene is TRBD1 (5 bases). Trimming left V 1 base short and J 5 bases short, with 11 bases between. Germline CDR1 and CDR2: SGHDN and FVKESK. The length of the CDR3 is 14 residues. CDR3 region: CASSQAFRETEAFF. The CDR3 DNA reads as TGTGCCAGCAGCCAAGCTTTCAGGGAAACTGAAGCTTTCTTT.

This clonotype was counted ten times or more. The rearrangement uses TRBV11-1 and TRBJ2-1; 12 bases align to TRBD2. The CDR3 has 18 residues. Losses at the gene ends were 1 base for V and 6 bases for J; bases not matched to a gene: 10. Germline values: CDR1 SGHAT, CDR2 FQDESV (reference sequence). The CDR3 DNA sequence: TGTGCCAGCAGCTTAGACCGACGTCTAGCGGGGGGGCGCAATGAGCAGTTCTTC. Its protein product is CASSLDRRLAGGRNEQFF.

The sample holds many counts of this clonotype. The chain combines TRBV6-1 with TRBJ1-3, with 8 bases fitting TRBD1. The ends lost 7 bases at V and 0 bases at J; junction bases unmatched: 8. Germline CDR1 MNHNS, CDR2 SASEGT. The CDR3 sequence is 16 residues long. CDR3 amino acids: CASTRTGMFSGNTIYF. CDR3 nucleotide sequence: TGTGCCAGCACCCGGACAGGGATGTTCTCTGGAAACACCATATATTTT.

This clonotype was counted ten times or more. The rearrangement joins TRBV29-1 to TRBJ2-5; TRBD2 matches 7 bases. V trimming: 3 bases; J trimming: 5 bases; junction bases outside the gene matches: 9. Looked up from germline, CDR1 is SQVTM and CDR2 is ANQGSEA. The length of the CDR3 is 14 residues. For the CDR3, the DNA is TGCAGCGTTGATGTGAAGACAGCGGGGGAGACCCAGTACTTC. It codes for CSVDVKTAGETQYF.

This clonotype was seen repeatedly, ten times or more. The J gene is TRBJ2-1, the V gene TRBV4-3; unclear D gene. The length of the CDR3 is 13 residues. Germline CDR1 reads LGHNA; CDR2 reads YSLEER. Trimming removed 0 bases from V and 4 bases from J, with 4 bases in between. CDR3 in DNA: TGCGCCAGCAGCCAAGAACAGTACAATGAGCAGTTCTTC. It specifies CASSQEQYNEQFF.

The sample holds many counts of this clonotype. The V call is TRBV7-3, the J call TRBJ2-2, with 15 bases that match TRBD2. V lost 8 bases and J lost 4; bases outside the gene matches: 8. This CDR3 region has 17 residues. Germline V gene lookup returns CDR1 SGHTA and CDR2 FQGTGA. CDR3 residues: CASRGLAGGPGTGELFF. DNA for the CDR3: TGTGCCAGCCGCGGACTAGCGGGGGGGCCGGGCACCGGGGAGCTGTTTTTT.

This clonotype showed up many times. V gene TRBV9 combines with J gene TRBJ2-3; TRBD1 aligns across 10 bases. Germline V CDR1 and CDR2: SGDLS, YYNGEE. The CDR3 is made up of 15 amino acids. V gave up 0 bases and J gave up 4 bases; unmatched junction bases: 2. This chain's CDR3 is CASSVEGQGPDTQYF. Here the CDR3 DNA reads TGTGCCAGCAGCGTAGAGGGACAGGGGCCAGATACGCAGTATTTT.

At least ten counts were recorded for this clonotype. This sequence joins TRBV7-2 and TRBJ2-3; TRBD2 matches at 9 bases. With 2 bases clipped from V and 5 bases from J, the junction kept 8 bases outside the gene matches. Per the germline V gene, CDR1 is SGHTA and CDR2 is FQGNSA. The CDR3 runs 16 residues. CDR3 in DNA: TGTGCCAGCAGCTTAATCCTAGCGGGGTTGGGAGATACGCAGTATTTT. The encoded protein is CASSLILAGLGDTQYF.

In the case of this clonotype: A much larger clonotype is one base distant, so this may be a read error. The rearrangement links TRBV7-9 to TRBJ1-6; possibly TRBD1 for D (6 bases). CDR1 SEHNR and CDR2 FQNEAQ come from the germline V gene (reference sequence). The CDR3 has 15 amino acids. The CDR3: CVSSPGNRDNSPLHF. The CDR3 region has the DNA TGTGTCAGCAGCCCCGGGAACAGGGATAATTCACCCCTCCACTTT.

This clonotype was counted a few times. V is TRBV7-2 and J is TRBJ2-7, with a tentative D call TRBD1 (6 bases). Trimming took off 0 bases at V and 4 bases at J, with 13 bases between the two ends. Germline CDR1 reads SGHTA; CDR2 reads FQGNSA. The CDR3 contains 15 residues. The DNA of the CDR3 is TGTGCCAGCAGCTTAGCGCCAGGGGTAGGGTACGAGCAGTACTTC. It codes for CASSLAPGVGYEQYF.

This clonotype appeared many times. V is TRBV7-2 and J is TRBJ2-7, with no clear D. The germline V gene has CDR1 SGHTA and CDR2 FQGNSA. This CDR3 contains 15 residues. Trimming shortened V by 1 base and J by 5 bases, and 15 bases separated the two germline ends. DNA of the CDR3: TGTGCCAGCAGCTTAGAGGGCCTCTTGAGGAACGAGCAGTACTTC. Its translation: CASSLEGLLRNEQYF.

In its sample, this clonotype was seen many times. The rearrangement links TRBV2 to TRBJ2-1; perhaps TRBD2 as D (6 bases). CDR3 size: 16 residues. Germline V gene lookup returns CDR1 SNHLY and CDR2 FYNNEI. V was clipped by 5 bases and J by 5 bases, with 19 bases between them. The CDR3 region has the DNA TGTGCCAGCAGTTCGAGGGCCGGGACTCCAAACAATGAGCAGTTCTTC. Amino acid sequence: CASSSRAGTPNNEQFF.